This record looks at one T cell receptor (beta chain) sequence and its context. The data belong to a study of blood T cell repertoires in COVID-19. Study at large: Sites across the United States, Italy and Spain contributed samples from acute and convalescent COVID-19. PBMCs, B-cell-depleted T cells, or T cells provided the cDNA or gDNA that made up the material.

Original methodology: Counts of nucleated cells, estimated from reference gene primer amplification, were obtained. Sequencing was performed with immunoSEQ multiplex PCR; in TCRdb, only in-frame clones are kept and a portion is missing. Clonal size and the V and J genes are those of that table, whereas D and trimming came from the DNA. The sample lists 84,000 or so clones; 85% were seen once. CDR1 and CDR2 (germline): SGHKS, YYEKEE (reference sequence). This CDR3 comprises 14 residues. The J segment lost 5 bases and the V segment lost 0 bases, leaving 3 bases of the junction unmatched. The receptor's source is a woman in her seventies with active or convalescent COVID-19. J is TRBJ1-1 and V is TRBV5-5, with 8 bases identical to TRBD1. Sequencing input: peripheral blood. Here the CDR3 reads CASSLATGVTEAFF. CDR3 bases: TGTGCCAGCAGCTTGGCGACAGGGGTTACTGAAGCTTTCTTT. Looking up the rest from reference TRBV5-5 and TRBJ1-1 gives the full variable domain: DAGVTQSPTHLIKTRGQQVTLRCSPISGHKSVSWYQQVLGQGPQFIFQYYEKEERGRGNFPDRFSARQFPNYSSELNVNALLLGDSALYLCASSLATGVTEAFFGQGTRLTVV.